The 25 T cell receptor beta chains reported below all come from one sample, sequenced in a study of T-cell memory formation after mild COVID-19. TCRdb re-called the 5' RACE reads through MiXCR, storing one row per CDR3 protein. The sample carries roughly 550,000 distinct CDR3 sequences, around 21% recorded once. Sequences were obtained from PBMCs or a T cell subset sorted from them (not recorded which). The receptors come from an adult woman who had mild COVID-19 (a few samples of this study predate the infection). Cell type and time point are not known.

This clonotype was seen ten or more times. The V call is TRBV7-3, the J call TRBJ2-7, with D uncertain. Per the germline V gene, CDR1 is SGHTA and CDR2 is FQGTGA. Trimming cost V 5 bases and J 2 bases, with 13 bases left between them. This CDR3 region has 14 residues. The CDR3 spells CASSHLTTPYEQYF. CDR3 bases: TGTGCCAGCAGCCATTTGACAACCCCCTACGAGCAGTACTTC.

This clonotype was observed a few times. The V and J genes are TRBV5-5 and TRBJ2-1; D is ambiguous. V was cut by 0 bases and J by 4 bases, with 5 bases left in between. The CDR3 sequence is 13 residues long. Germline values: CDR1 SGHKS, CDR2 YYEKEE (reference sequence). The CDR3 region has the DNA TGTGCCAGCAGCTTGGAGAAATACAATGAGCAGTTCTTC. Amino acids: CASSLEKYNEQFF.

The chain has TRBV24-1 and TRBJ1-1; D gene uncertain. The V end was cut by 3 bases, the J end by 6 bases, with 10 bases between. The CDR3 has 13 amino acids. Per germline, CDR1 KGHDR and CDR2 SFDVKD. The CDR3 is CATSDPPSPEAFF. CDR3 coding DNA: TGTGCCACCAGTGATCCGCCCTCACCTGAAGCTTTCTTT.

This clonotype came up a few times. This rearrangement joins TRBV20-1 to TRBJ1-1; D unclear. Deletions cut 5 bases from V and 1 base from J, with 17 bases between. There are 15 residues in the CDR3. The germline V gene encodes CDR1 DFQATT and CDR2 SNEGSKA (reference sequence). CDR3: CSAGRQTSANTEAFF. CDR3 DNA: TGCAGTGCTGGACGTCAGACCTCAGCGAACACTGAAGCTTTCTTT.

This clonotype was counted only a few times. The rearrangement joins TRBV7-3 to TRBJ1-1, with a weak D call TRBD1 (6 bases). The CDR3 is 18 amino acids. The germline V and J ends were trimmed by 0 bases and 4 bases, with 21 bases remaining between them. CDR1 is SGHTA, CDR2 FQGTGA, per germline. The CDR3 loop reads CASSLTGDVFGGSTEAFF. The CDR3 nucleotides read TGTGCCAGCAGCTTAACGGGGGACGTCTTCGGGGGCAGCACTGAAGCTTTCTTT.

This clonotype was recorded a few times. The rearrangement uses TRBV12-3 or TRBV12-4 and TRBJ2-1; no clear D gene. CDR3 length: 14 amino acids. Trimming took 3 bases from V and 1 from J, leaving 7 bases between them. Here the CDR3 reads CASSFRVSYNEQFF. CDR3 bases: TGTGCCAGCAGTTTTAGAGTGTCCTACAATGAGCAGTTCTTC.

The chain carries TRBV4-1 and TRBJ1-2, with D unclear. This CDR3 spans 15 amino acids. Per the germline V gene, CDR1 is MGHRA and CDR2 is YSYEKL. V gave up 0 bases and J gave up 4 bases, with 12 bases separating them. CDR3 in amino acids: CASSQDLTAVYGYTF. As DNA, the CDR3 is TGCGCCAGCAGCCAAGATCTAACAGCAGTCTATGGCTACACCTTC.

This clonotype showed up just a few times. V is TRBV25-1 and J is TRBJ2-7; D unresolved. V was shortened by 1 base and J by 5 bases, with 9 bases between the two germline ends. From germline, CDR1 is MGHDK and CDR2 SYGVNS. This CDR3 spans 13 amino acids. The CDR3 loop reads CASSESVWDEQYF. CDR3 in DNA: TGTGCCAGCAGTGAATCCGTTTGGGACGAGCAGTACTTC.

CDR3 bases: TGTGCCAGCAGTGGGACTTTGTTACGCTACGAGCAGTACTTC. Amino acid sequence: CASSGTLLRYEQYF. V is TRBV2 and J is TRBJ2-7; D is possibly TRBD2 (5 bases). Germline V gene sequence: CDR1 SNHLY, CDR2 FYNNEI. This CDR3 spans 14 amino acids. V lost 4 bases to trimming and J lost 3 bases, with 13 bases between them. Based on the CDR3 plus reference TRBV2 and TRBJ2-7, the full variable domain is EPEVTQTPSHQVTQMGQEVILRCVPISNHLYFYWYRQILGQKVEFLVSFYNNEISEKSEIFDDQFSVERPDGSNFTLKIRSTKLEDSAMYFCASSGTLLRYEQYFGPGTRLTVT.

The chain links TRBV5-1 to TRBJ2-1; D possibly matches TRBD1 or TRBD2 (5 bases each). The V and J ends lost 0 bases and 5 bases respectively, with 15 bases between them. The length of the CDR3 is 16 residues. Germline-derived CDR1 and CDR2 are SGHRS and YFSETQ. The CDR3 region is CASSLGFGTLDNEQFF. The CDR3 nucleotides read TGCGCCAGCAGCTTGGGCTTCGGGACCCTGGACAATGAGCAGTTCTTC.

This clonotype occurred a few times. CDR3 region: CASSQVGRELYNEQFF. CDR3 bases: TGTGCCAGCAGCCAAGTCGGGCGGGAGTTATACAATGAGCAGTTCTTC. The rearrangement joins TRBV3-2 to TRBJ2-1; the D segment call TRBD2 is taken from the table without a DNA check. TRBV3-2 is noted as a pseudogene. CDR3 length: 16 amino acids.

This clonotype has more than one count but fewer than ten. The chain employs TRBV12-3 or TRBV12-4 and TRBJ2-1; D is perhaps TRBD1 (5 bases). This CDR3 comprises 15 residues. Trimming removed 3 bases from V and 7 bases from J, with 16 bases in between. In nucleotides, the CDR3 is TGTGCCAGCAGTTTTCTGAGCAGGGCTGGGAATGAGCAGTTCTTC. It encodes CASSFLSRAGNEQFF.

This clonotype was counted between two and nine times. V and J are TRBV7-9 and TRBJ1-5, with a weak D call TRBD1 (5 bases). Germline V gene sequence: CDR1 SEHNR, CDR2 FQNEAQ (reference sequence). This CDR3 has 19 residues. V was clipped by 5 bases and J by 2 bases, with 25 bases between them. CDR3 sequence (DNA): TGTGCCAGCAGCCGATGGCAGGGCATGGACGACGAAGGCAATCAGCCCCAGCATTTT. Translated: CASSRWQGMDDEGNQPQHF.

The genes are TRBV2 and TRBJ1-1, with 8 bases aligning to TRBD1. In germline, CDR1 is SNHLY, CDR2 FYNNEI. V lost 4 bases and J lost 0; bases outside the gene matches: 7. The CDR3 consists of 16 residues. CDR3 sequence reads: CASSARQGPVNTEAFF. CDR3 nucleotide sequence: TGTGCCAGCAGTGCGAGACAGGGGCCTGTGAACACTGAAGCTTTCTTT. Combining the CDR3 with reference TRBV2 and TRBJ1-1 gives the whole variable domain EPEVTQTPSHQVTQMGQEVILRCVPISNHLYFYWYRQILGQKVEFLVSFYNNEISEKSEIFDDQFSVERPDGSNFTLKIRSTKLEDSAMYFCASSARQGPVNTEAFFGQGTRLTVV.

The chain carries TRBV24-1 and TRBJ2-1; D could derive from TRBD1 or TRBD2 (6 bases each). Germline CDR1 reads KGHDR; CDR2 reads SFDVKD. The ends were cut back, 2 bases at V and 8 bases at J, with 15 bases in the middle. The CDR3 extends over 15 amino acids. Written as DNA, the CDR3 is TGTGCCACCAGTGATTCCCCGGGGGCTAGCGATGAGCAGTTCTTC. It translates to CATSDSPGASDEQFF.

V gene TRBV7-9 combines with J gene TRBJ2-1; D not certain. V was clipped by 5 bases and J by 9 bases, with 11 bases between them. The CDR3 loop spans 12 amino acids. Germline lookup yields CDR1 SEHNR and CDR2 FQNEAQ (reference sequence). The DNA of the CDR3 is TGTGCCAGCAGCCCTCTTACTACTGAGCAGTTCTTC. Protein sequence: CASSPLTTEQFF.

This sequence joins TRBV29-1 and TRBJ1-2; 7 nucleotides align to TRBD1. Losses at the gene ends were 5 bases for V and 7 bases for J; bases not matched to a gene: 13. The germline gives CDR1 SQVTM, CDR2 ANQGSEA. The CDR3 totals 14 residues. The CDR3 region has the DNA TGCAGCGTTTCGAGACAGGGAGCCGTAGGTGGCTACACCTTC. It yields the protein CSVSRQGAVGGYTF.

This chain joins TRBV4-1 and TRBJ2-7; possible D gene TRBD2, 7 bases. CDR3 size: 14 residues. Germline loops: CDR1 MGHRA, CDR2 YSYEKL. V gave up 2 bases and J gave up 2 bases, with 10 bases separating them. The CDR3: CASSQSGGTYEQYF. The CDR3 coding sequence is TGCGCCAGCAGCCAATCGGGGGGCACCTACGAGCAGTACTTC.

The genes are TRBV15 and TRBJ2-7; 7 bases match TRBD1. Trimming at V came to 8 bases and at J to 7 bases, leaving 8 bases not matched to a gene. Germline lookup yields CDR1 LNHNV and CDR2 YYDKDF (reference sequence). The CDR3 runs 12 residues. The CDR3 bases are TGTGCCACCGCAGGGGGACCCTGGGAGCAGTACTTC. Its translation: CATAGGPWEQYF.

This clonotype was recorded a few times. This chain links TRBV30 with TRBJ2-7; D is unresolved. Trimming took 4 bases from V and 3 from J, leaving 7 bases between them. This CDR3 has 11 amino acids. Germline CDR1 and CDR2: GTSNPN and SVGIG (reference sequence). The CDR3 reads CAWMDVYEQYF. Written as DNA, the CDR3 is TGTGCCTGGATGGACGTCTACGAGCAGTACTTC.

The CDR3 DNA sequence: TGCGCCAGCAGCACCGGGACTAGCCCCAATGAGCAGTTCTTC. As protein: CASSTGTSPNEQFF. The chain links TRBV5-1 to TRBJ2-1; 9 nucleotides line up with TRBD2. Germline V gene lookup returns CDR1 SGHRS and CDR2 YFSETQ. The CDR3 spans 14 residues. The V gene end was trimmed by 4 bases and the J gene end by 6 bases; junction bases not matched to a gene: 5.

This clonotype was seen ten or more times. The chain has TRBV27 and TRBJ1-5; D may be TRBD1 (6 bases). Germline-derived CDR1 and CDR2 are MNHEY and SMNVEV (reference sequence). This CDR3 contains 17 residues. V lost 5 bases to trimming and J lost 0 bases, with 17 bases between them. The CDR3 sequence is CASSPPRTAYSNQPQHF. The CDR3 region has the DNA TGTGCCAGCAGTCCACCTCGGACAGCCTATAGCAATCAGCCCCAGCATTTT.

CDR3 region: CASTLAGSSGQYF. The CDR3 region has the DNA TGTGCCAGCACTCTAGCGGGCTCGTCTGGGCAGTACTTC. The V call is TRBV25-1, the J call TRBJ2-7; 8 positions agree with TRBD2. The CDR3 sequence is 13 residues long. The V and J ends lost 7 bases and 9 bases, in that order; junction bases with no gene match: 11. CDR1 and CDR2 from the germline V gene are MGHDK and SYGVNS.

The chain is built from TRBV6-5 and TRBJ2-1, with 8 positions matching TRBD1. Losses at the gene ends were 5 bases for V and 0 bases for J; bases not matched to a gene: 6. The CDR3 is 16 amino acids. Germline V lookup: CDR1 MNHEY, CDR2 SVGAGI. The CDR3 sequence: CASSLGQGSSYNEQFF. The CDR3 region has the DNA TGTGCCAGCAGTCTCGGACAGGGTAGCTCCTACAATGAGCAGTTCTTC.

This clonotype was seen a handful of times. This chain joins TRBV4-3 and TRBJ2-1; TRBD2 agrees at 7 bases. The CDR3 consists of 16 residues. Germline V lookup: CDR1 LGHNA, CDR2 YSLEER. After removal of 3 bases from V and 7 bases from J, the junction contained 12 bases not matched to a gene. The CDR3 sequence is CASSQTHGTKDNEQFF. CDR3 in DNA: TGCGCCAGCAGCCAGACTCACGGGACTAAGGATAATGAGCAGTTCTTC.